This paragraph reports one TCR beta chain. The target of this receptor is not known. No base quality values were provided; no much bigger clone lies one nucleotide off. The sample originates from a study of T cell responses to AZD1222 COVID-19 vaccine (dated by TCRdb to the early 2020s). General notes on the study: AZD1222 recipients with second doses at about 4 weeks or about 12 weeks were pooled, because spike-specific TCR depth and breadth did not differ between schedules. A total of 240 or so trial participants underwent TCR sequencing, of whom about 210 had received two doses of AZD1222 and about 25 had received two doses of the MenACWY control vaccine. Trial participants were enrolled by age into 18-55, 56-69 and 70-plus year subgroups, with roughly 150, 30 and 60 TCR-sequenced participants respectively. What the work shows at the level of the full study, not this receptor alone: In the small 56-69-year group, the increase in depth fell short of significance, most likely because of low power. After two AZD1222 doses, spike-specific TCR breadth and depth were significantly higher than at day 0 and than in MenACWY recipients. Because no samples from the day 14 peak response were available, repertoires could be characterized only after the peak T cell response. Conclusions about previously exposed vaccinees were limited because only 5 or 6 AZD1222 recipients were SARS-CoV-2 seropositive at baseline. Most participants were white British and females outnumbered males, and the authors suggested that clonal diversity may have been underestimated. Nearly half of unique spike-specific TCRs reportedly recognized epitopes outside regions mutated in the B.1.351 and B.1.1.7 variants. The whole spike protein was spanned by vaccine-associated CD4 TCRs, and dominant responses were seen in regions 160-218 and 743-854.

According to the study, the label for this sample's time point signals: baseline before first vaccination. Samples from vaccinated people were obtained from the UK trials COV001 and COV002, which included a single-blind randomized controlled phase 2/3 trial of AZD1222 (ChAdOx1 nCoV-19) in healthy adults. For TCRbeta chain sequencing, PBMC samples from trial participants were taken at day 0 and at day 28 after the second dose. The CDR3 regions of human TCRbeta chains were analyzed by immunosequencing. In the authors' own workflow: TCRs in the repertoires were matched against a reference library of SARS-CoV-2-specific TCRs that had been generated with the MIRA antigen-specificity platform. Breadth was defined as the fraction of unique TCRs that were SARS-CoV-2-associated. Depth was defined as the fraction of total T cells that were SARS-CoV-2-associated. Using the MIRA data, each spike-specific TCR was assigned both to the spike region to which the TCR was reactive and to a CD4 or CD8 class. Log10-transformed breadth and depth values were compared by one-way ANOVA with Sidak's multiple comparisons tests. Imported from immuneACCESS, the table was reduced by TCRdb to in-frame sequences with V and J called. These copies leave out some clones; in studies compared against another copy, an unresolved V gene accounts for under half, and the cause of the remainder is not known. V, J and clone size reflect that table, while D and trimming were determined from the DNA. This sample holds some 74,000 clones; around 84% were observed only once. The ten largest clones represent about 20% of the sample.

According to the germline V gene, CDR1 reads LGHNA and CDR2 reads YNFKEQ. The CDR3 runs 15 amino acids, cysteine and phenylalanine included. Only the CDR3 part of the read is kept: 45 bases, read in frame from the first base. V loses 1 base of germline sequence and J loses 3 bases, and the interval between the two ends is 10 bases. The specimen comprised peripheral blood, sampled on day 0 of AZD1222 vaccination. In this chain, TRBV4-2 is recombined with TRBJ1-5, with no D gene named confidently. The TCR comes from an adult in good health. The DNA reads TGTGCCAGCAGCCAAGGGGCCGGAAACAATCAGCCCCAGCATTTT. It codes for CASSQGAGNNQPQHF.